Sequencing of this TCR beta chain was carried out in a study of PD-L1 blockade in urothelial cancer. Study background: Atezolizumab was started by patients in the mid-2010s at 1,200 mg intravenously every 3 weeks.

The protocol was immunoSEQ multiplex PCR, while the TCRdb copy is restricted to in-frame clones and leaves out a portion. In the table there are about 45,000 clones, more than 75% of which are singletons. Time point here: peripheral blood 6 weeks after treatment start. This CDR3 is built from 14 residues. Trimming cost V 5 bases and J 7 bases; bases outside gene matches: 7. CDR1 and CDR2 (germline): SGHTA, FQGNSA. The sequence was obtained from a man aged 60 to 75 with urothelial cancer. The starting material was PBMCs, obtained around atezolizumab (anti-PD-L1) treatment. The chain combines TRBV7-2 with TRBJ1-5, with TRBD1 identical over 8 bases. CDR3 region: CASSPGQGWQPQHF. DNA of the CDR3: TGTGCCAGCAGCCCCGGACAGGGATGGCAGCCCCAGCATTTT.